This T cell receptor beta chain was sequenced for a study of blood T cell repertoires in COVID-19. Measured with immunoSEQ multiplex PCR; TCRdb has only the in-frame clones, and not every one. The sample lists under 150,000 clones; about 89% were seen once. Unmatched junction bases numbered 9, after V lost 3 bases and J lost 4 bases. The CDR3 sequence is 17 residues long. Germline-derived CDR1 and CDR2 are KGHSH and LQKENI. The rearrangement uses TRBV18 and TRBJ1-3, with TRBD1 matching 10 bases. The receptor was isolated from a man over 45 with active COVID-19. The sequenced material came from peripheral blood. CDR3 amino acids: CASSPQPGQGSGNTIYF. The CDR3 DNA is TGTGCCAGCTCACCTCAACCGGGACAGGGGAGCGGAAACACCATATATTTT.